The subject of this entry is one T cell receptor (beta chain). Its antigen remains unidentified. The source of the sample is a study of T cell responses to AZD1222 COVID-19 vaccine. Study-wide results and caveats: No day 14 peak samples; only post-peak repertoires were characterized. Baseline seropositivity occurred in only a handful of AZD1222 recipients.

The germline gives CDR1 SGHTS, CDR2 YDEGEE. The CDR3 covers 11 residues. V was shortened by 3 bases and J by 9 bases, with 7 bases between the two germline ends. Samples with a second dose at about 4 or about 12 weeks were pooled together. The table came from immunoSEQ multiplex PCR; TCRdb's copy has only in-frame clones and leaves some out. The table records around 99,000 clones, 92% of them present only once. The sample consisted of peripheral blood, taken 28 days after the second AZD1222 dose. The source of this sequence is an adult who received the AZD1222 COVID-19 vaccine. V and J are TRBV5-8 and TRBJ1-5; no clear D gene. CDR3 amino acids: CASSSSRPQHF. In DNA form, the CDR3 reads TGTGCCAGCAGCTCGTCGCGGCCCCAGCATTTT.